The rows below give T cell receptor beta chains drawn from one sample of a study of identical twins. One entry per CDR3 protein, called by TCRdb with MiXCR from the 5' RACE reads. This table has hundreds of thousands of distinct CDR3 sequences, around a tenth appearing once. The material sequenced was memory (CD45RO+) T cells sorted from blood. All receptors derive from a young woman in good health. Each CDR3 is given with its conserved first and last residue. D genes are given only for firm matches. Clone sizes are given selectively: once, few, many, or a class where the clone is expanded.

d_gene | j_gene | abundance | v_gene | CDR3nt | CDR3aa
- | TRBJ2-1 | few | TRBV20-1 | TGCAGTGCAGAAGGACTAAGGAATGAGCAGTTCTTC | CSAEGLRNEQFF
- | TRBJ2-2 | many | TRBV7-9 | TGTGCCAGCACCGTCCCGGATAACACCGGGGAGCTGTTTTTT | CASTVPDNTGELFF
TRBD1 | TRBJ1-1 | many | TRBV27 | TGTGCCAGCAGGAGGACAGGGTGGATGAACACTGAAGCTTTCTTT | CASRRTGWMNTEAFF
- | TRBJ2-6 | - | TRBV10-3 | TGTGCCATCAGTGAGTCGAGGGGAAGGGGACCCCTTTCTGGGGCCAACGTCCTGACTTTC | CAISESRGRGPLSGANVLTF
TRBD1 | TRBJ2-1 | few | TRBV7-3 | TGTGCCAGCAGCCCGGACAGGGATAATGAGCAGTTCTTC | CASSPDRDNEQFF
- | TRBJ1-1 | - | TRBV18 | TGTGCCAGCTCACCTGCGGGGGGTGGGGACACTGAAGCTTTCTTT | CASSPAGGGDTEAFF
TRBD2 | TRBJ2-7 | - | TRBV6-1 | TGTGCCAGCAGAGGGACTACCGCCTACGAGCAGTACTTC | CASRGTTAYEQYF
- | TRBJ2-1 | few | TRBV6-1 | TGTGCCAGCAAGGGGACTTCTTACAATGAGCAGTTCTTC | CASKGTSYNEQFF
TRBD2 | TRBJ2-7 | few | TRBV2 | TGTGCCAGCAGTGAGCTAGCGGGAATGGGCGAGCAGTACTTC | CASSELAGMGEQYF
- | TRBJ2-7 | - | TRBV5-1 | TGCGCCAGCAGCTTGGCGGGCCCTGCCGAGCAGTACTTC | CASSLAGPAEQYF
- | TRBJ1-1 | - | TRBV5-5 | TGTGCCAGCAGCTTGGGTACTAGGATGAACACTGAAGCTTTCTTT | CASSLGTRMNTEAFF
TRBD1 | TRBJ1-5 | few | TRBV27 | TGTGCCAGCAGTTTTGACAGGGGCGATCAGCCCCAGCATTTT | CASSFDRGDQPQHF
- | TRBJ2-7 | few | TRBV6-2/TRBV6-3 | TGTGCCAGCAGTTACTCGATGCGGGACCGCTCCTACGAGCAGTACTTC | CASSYSMRDRSYEQYF
- | TRBJ2-7 | - | TRBV7-2 | TGTGCCAGCAGCTTAGCGGCCCAAACAGGGACGGTCTCCTACGAGCAGTACTTC | CASSLAAQTGTVSYEQYF
TRBD2 | TRBJ2-1 | - | TRBV6-2/TRBV6-3 | TGTGCCAGCAGGACCTGGCTTGCGGGAGGGAGTGAGCAGTTCTTC | CASRTWLAGGSEQFF
- | TRBJ2-1 | - | TRBV19 | TGTGCCAGTAAGGAATACTCTATAAACAATGAGCAGTTCTTC | CASKEYSINNEQFF
TRBD2 | TRBJ2-3 | many | TRBV20-1 | TGCAGTGCTAGAGATTTCACTAGCGGGAACACAGATACGCAGTATTTT | CSARDFTSGNTDTQYF
TRBD1 | TRBJ1-6 | many | TRBV20-1 | TGCAGTGCTAGAGCTGGGGGGACAGGGGGGTCACCCCTCCACTTT | CSARAGGTGGSPLHF
- | TRBJ2-7 | - | TRBV6-1 | TGTGCCAGCAGTACGTCAGCGCTGCCCCCCTACGAGCAGTACTTC | CASSTSALPPYEQYF